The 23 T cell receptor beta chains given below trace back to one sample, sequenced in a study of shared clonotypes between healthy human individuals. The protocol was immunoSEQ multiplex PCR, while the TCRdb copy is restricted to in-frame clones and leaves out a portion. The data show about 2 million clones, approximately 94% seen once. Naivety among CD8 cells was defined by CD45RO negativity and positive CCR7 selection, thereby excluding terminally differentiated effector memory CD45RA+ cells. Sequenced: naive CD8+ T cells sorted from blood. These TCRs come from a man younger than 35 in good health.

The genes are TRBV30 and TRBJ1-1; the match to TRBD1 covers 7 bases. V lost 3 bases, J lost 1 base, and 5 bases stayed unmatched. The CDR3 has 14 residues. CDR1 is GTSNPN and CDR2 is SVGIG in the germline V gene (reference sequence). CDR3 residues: CAWRQGEGNTEAFF. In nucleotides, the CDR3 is TGTGCCTGGAGGCAGGGGGAGGGGAACACTGAAGCTTTCTTT.

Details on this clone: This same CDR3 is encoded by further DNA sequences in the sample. The CDR3 sequence is CASSLGSFSYNEQFF. The CDR3 region has the DNA TGTGCCAGCAGCTTGGGATCCTTCTCCTACAATGAGCAGTTCTTC. The chain combines TRBV7-9 with TRBJ2-1, with D hard to call. This CDR3 is built from 15 residues. Per germline, CDR1 SEHNR and CDR2 FQNEAQ (reference sequence). The germline V and J ends were trimmed by 3 bases and 0 bases, with 9 bases remaining between them.

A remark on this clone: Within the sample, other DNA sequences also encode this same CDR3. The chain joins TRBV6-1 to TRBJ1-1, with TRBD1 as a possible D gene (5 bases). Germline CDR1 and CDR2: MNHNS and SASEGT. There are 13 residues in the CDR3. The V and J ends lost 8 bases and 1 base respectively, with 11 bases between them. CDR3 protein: CASSEGRNTEAFF. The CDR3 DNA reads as TGTGCCAGCTCGGAGGGGAGGAACACTGAAGCTTTCTTT.

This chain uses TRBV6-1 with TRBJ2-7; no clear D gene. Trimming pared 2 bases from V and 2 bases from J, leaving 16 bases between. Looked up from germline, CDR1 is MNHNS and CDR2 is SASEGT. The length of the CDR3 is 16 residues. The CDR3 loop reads CASSEPPGPHTYEQYF. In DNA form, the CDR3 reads TGTGCCAGCAGTGAACCCCCTGGCCCGCATACCTACGAGCAGTACTTC.

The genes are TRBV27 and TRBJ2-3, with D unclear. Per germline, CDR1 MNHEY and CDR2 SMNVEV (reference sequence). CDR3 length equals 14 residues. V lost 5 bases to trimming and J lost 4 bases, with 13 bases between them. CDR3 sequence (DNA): TGTGCCAGCAGTCCTCGGACCATTCCAGATACGCAGTATTTT. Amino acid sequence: CASSPRTIPDTQYF.

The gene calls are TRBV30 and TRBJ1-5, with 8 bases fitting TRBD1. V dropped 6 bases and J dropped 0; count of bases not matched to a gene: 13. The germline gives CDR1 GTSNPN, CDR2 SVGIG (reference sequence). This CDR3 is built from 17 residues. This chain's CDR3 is CACSTGGWGDSNQPQHF. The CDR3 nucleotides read TGTGCCTGCAGCACAGGGGGTTGGGGGGATAGCAATCAGCCCCAGCATTTT.

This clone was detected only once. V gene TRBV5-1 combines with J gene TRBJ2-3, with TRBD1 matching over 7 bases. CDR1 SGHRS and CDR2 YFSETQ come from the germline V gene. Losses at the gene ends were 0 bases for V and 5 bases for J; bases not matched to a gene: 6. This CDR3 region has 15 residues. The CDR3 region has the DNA TGCGCCAGCAGCTTGGGAGGGGGCCGTGAAGATACGCAGTATTTT. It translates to CASSLGGGREDTQYF.

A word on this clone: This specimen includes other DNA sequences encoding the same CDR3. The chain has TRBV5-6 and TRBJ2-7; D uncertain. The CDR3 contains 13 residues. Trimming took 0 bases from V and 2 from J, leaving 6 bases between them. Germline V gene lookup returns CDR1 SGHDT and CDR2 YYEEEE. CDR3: CASSLAQAYEQYF. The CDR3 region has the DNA TGTGCCAGCAGCTTGGCCCAGGCCTACGAGCAGTACTTC.

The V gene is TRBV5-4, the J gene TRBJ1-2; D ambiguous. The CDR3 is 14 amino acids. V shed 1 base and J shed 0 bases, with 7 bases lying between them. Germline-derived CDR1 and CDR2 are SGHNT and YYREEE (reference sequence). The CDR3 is CASSLFGPNYGYTF. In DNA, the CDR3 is TGTGCCAGCAGCTTGTTTGGTCCTAACTATGGCTACACCTTC.

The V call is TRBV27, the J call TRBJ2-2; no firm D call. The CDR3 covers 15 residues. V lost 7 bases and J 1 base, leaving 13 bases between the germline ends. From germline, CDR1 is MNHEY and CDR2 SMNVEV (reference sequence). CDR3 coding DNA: TGTGCCAGCACCGTACTTCCCCTGAACACCGGGGAGCTGTTTTTT. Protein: CASTVLPLNTGELFF.

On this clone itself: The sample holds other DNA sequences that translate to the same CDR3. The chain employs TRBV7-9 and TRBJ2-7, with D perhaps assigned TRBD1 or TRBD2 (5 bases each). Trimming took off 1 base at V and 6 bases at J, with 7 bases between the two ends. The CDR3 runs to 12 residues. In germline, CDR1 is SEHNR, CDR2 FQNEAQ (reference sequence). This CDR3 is CASSLGGSEQYF. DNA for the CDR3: TGTGCCAGCAGCTTAGGGGGGTCCGAGCAGTACTTC.

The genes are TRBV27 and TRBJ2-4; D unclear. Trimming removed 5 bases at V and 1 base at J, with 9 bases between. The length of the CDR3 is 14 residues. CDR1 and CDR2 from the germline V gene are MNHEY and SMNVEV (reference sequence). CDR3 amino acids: CASSRGWAKNIQYF. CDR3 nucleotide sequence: TGTGCCAGCAGTCGAGGTTGGGCCAAAAACATTCAGTACTTC.

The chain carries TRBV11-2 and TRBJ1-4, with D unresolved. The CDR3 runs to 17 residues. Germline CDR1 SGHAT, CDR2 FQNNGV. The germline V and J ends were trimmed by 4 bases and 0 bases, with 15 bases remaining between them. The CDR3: CASSSQRVGATNEKLFF. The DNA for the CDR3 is TGTGCCAGCAGCTCCCAACGAGTCGGGGCAACTAATGAAAAACTGTTTTTT.

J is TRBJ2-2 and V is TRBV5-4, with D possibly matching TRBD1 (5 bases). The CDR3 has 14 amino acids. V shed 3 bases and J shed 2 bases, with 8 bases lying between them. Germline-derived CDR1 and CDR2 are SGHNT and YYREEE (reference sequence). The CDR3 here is CASSSDINTGELFF. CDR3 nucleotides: TGTGCCAGCAGCTCGGACATCAACACCGGGGAGCTGTTTTTT.

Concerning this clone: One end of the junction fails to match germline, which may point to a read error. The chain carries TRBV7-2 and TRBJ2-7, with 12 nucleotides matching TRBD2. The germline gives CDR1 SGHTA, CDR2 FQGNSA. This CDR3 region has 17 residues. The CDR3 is CASSTRLAGEPSYEQYF. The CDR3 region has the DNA TGTGCCAGCAGCACCCGACTAGCGGGAGAACCGTCCTATGAGCAGTACTTC.

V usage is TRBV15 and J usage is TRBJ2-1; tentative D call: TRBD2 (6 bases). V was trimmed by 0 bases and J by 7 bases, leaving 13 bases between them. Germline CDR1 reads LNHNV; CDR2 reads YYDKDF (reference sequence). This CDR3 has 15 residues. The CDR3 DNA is TGTGCCACCAGCAGAGATCTGGGCAGCGGGAATGAGCAGTTCTTC. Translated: CATSRDLGSGNEQFF.

The CDR3 sequence is CASSETSGGVRNEQFF. For the CDR3, the DNA is TGCGCCAGCAGTGAGACTAGCGGGGGGGTAAGAAATGAGCAGTTCTTC. J is TRBJ2-1 and V is TRBV10-2, with 13 nucleotides matching TRBD2. J gave up 7 bases and V 2 bases, and 5 bases lay outside the gene matches. The CDR3 length is 16 residues. CDR1 WSHSY and CDR2 SAAADI come from the germline V gene.

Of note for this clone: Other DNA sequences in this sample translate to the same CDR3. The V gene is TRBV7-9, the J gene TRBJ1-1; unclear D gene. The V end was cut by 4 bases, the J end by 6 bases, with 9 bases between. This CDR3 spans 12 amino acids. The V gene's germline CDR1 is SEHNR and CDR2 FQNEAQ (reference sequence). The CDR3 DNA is TGTGCCAGCAGCTCTGGTGGGGCTGAAGCTTTCTTT. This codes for CASSSGGAEAFF.

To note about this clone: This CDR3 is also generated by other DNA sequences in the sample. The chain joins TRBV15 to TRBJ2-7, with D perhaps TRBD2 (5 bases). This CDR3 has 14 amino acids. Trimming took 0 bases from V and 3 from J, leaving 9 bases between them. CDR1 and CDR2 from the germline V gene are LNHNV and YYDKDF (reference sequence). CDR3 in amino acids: CATSRDLGSYEQYF. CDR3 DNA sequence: TGTGCCACCAGCAGAGATCTAGGGAGCTACGAGCAGTACTTC.

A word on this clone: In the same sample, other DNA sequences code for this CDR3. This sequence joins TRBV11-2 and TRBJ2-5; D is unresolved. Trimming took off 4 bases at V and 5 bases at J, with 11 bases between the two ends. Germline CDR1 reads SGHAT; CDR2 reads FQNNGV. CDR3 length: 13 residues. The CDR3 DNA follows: TGTGCCAGCAGCTCGCCGGGCCAGGAGACCCAGTACTTC. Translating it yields CASSSPGQETQYF.

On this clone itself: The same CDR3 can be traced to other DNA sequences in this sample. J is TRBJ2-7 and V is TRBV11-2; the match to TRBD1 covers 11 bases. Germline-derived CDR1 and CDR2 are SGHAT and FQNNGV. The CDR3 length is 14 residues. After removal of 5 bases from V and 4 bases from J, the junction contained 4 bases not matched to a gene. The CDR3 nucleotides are TGTGCCAGCAGCCACGGACAGGGGGCTTACGAGCAGTACTTC. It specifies CASSHGQGAYEQYF.

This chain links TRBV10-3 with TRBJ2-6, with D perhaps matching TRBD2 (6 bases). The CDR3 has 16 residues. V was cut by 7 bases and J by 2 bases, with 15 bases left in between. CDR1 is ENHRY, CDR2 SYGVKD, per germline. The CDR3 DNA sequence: TGTGCCATCACTCCGGGAGTATCTGCTGGGGCCAACGTCCTGACTTTC. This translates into CAITPGVSAGANVLTF.

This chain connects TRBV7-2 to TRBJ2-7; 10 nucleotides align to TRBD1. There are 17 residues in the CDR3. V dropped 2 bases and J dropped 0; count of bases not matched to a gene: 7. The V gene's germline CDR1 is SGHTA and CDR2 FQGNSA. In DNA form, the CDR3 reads TGTGCCAGCAGCTTACCGGGACAGGGGCCCACCTCCTACGAGCAGTACTTC. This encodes CASSLPGQGPTSYEQYF.